The following is a T cell receptor beta chain sequence with its context. Its antigen is as yet unknown. These data originate in a study of T cell repertoires in cytomegalovirus infection. Study details: It can be stated that public TCR beta signatures indicated CMV infection as well as a matching HLA type.

Notes on the study in general: Across the ex vivo response, the dominant clonotypes were HLA-C-restricted CMV-specific TCR beta clonotypes. Cumulated frequencies of public TCR beta families served to identify carriers of CMV plus the relevant HLA.

TCRdb processed the reads anew with MiXCR; each CDR3 protein has one entry. Among roughly 230,000 distinct CDR3 sequences, about a sixth were seen once, and the ten largest hold about 45%. This TCR came from a human donor in good health (CMV status not recorded). Some clones in this sample may be carry-over from other donors' samples. The sequencing sample was made of CD8+ T cells from PBMCs.

CDR3 DNA: TGTGCCACCAGCAGAGTTCGGGGCTCCTACGAGCAGTACTTC. Protein: CATSRVRGSYEQYF. This rearrangement joins TRBV15 to TRBJ2-7; D possibly corresponds to TRBD2 (5 bases). This CDR3 region has 14 residues. Per germline, CDR1 LNHNV and CDR2 YYDKDF (reference sequence). Trimming took 1 base from V and 0 from J, leaving 7 bases between them.